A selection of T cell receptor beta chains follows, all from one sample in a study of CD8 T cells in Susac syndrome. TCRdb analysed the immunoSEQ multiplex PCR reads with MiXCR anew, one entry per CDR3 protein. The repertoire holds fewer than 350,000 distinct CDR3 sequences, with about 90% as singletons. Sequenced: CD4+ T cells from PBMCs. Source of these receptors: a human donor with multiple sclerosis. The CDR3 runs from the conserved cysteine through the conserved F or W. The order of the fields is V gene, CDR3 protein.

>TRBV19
CASTLQGALNTEAFF
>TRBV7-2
CASSRALNTEAFF
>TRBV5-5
CASRLGLALYNEQFF
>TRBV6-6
CASSLGPMGKLFF
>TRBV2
CASSEDRALRYTF
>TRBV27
CASSPHLLAGSVETQYF
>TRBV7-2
CASSLARQGNEKLFF
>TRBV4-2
CASSQEGTSGANVLTF
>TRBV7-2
CASSLALGLYNEQFF
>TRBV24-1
CAGGDEGTSGSAPGELFF
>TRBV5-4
CVSSPTGSRTEAFF
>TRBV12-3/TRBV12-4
CASTPAGTSGETQYF
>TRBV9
CASSVGGQPSGNTIYF
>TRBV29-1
CSVVVVGVWDEKLFF
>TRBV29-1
CSVRQGYSYEQYF
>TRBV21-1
CASSSLAPCTDTQYF
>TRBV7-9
CASSSRDSMGYGYTF
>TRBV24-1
CATSDPPGHSGKGEQFF
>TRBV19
CASSTPSRNSGNTIYF
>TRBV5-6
CASSSARPGTGFPRGNQPQHF
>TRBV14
CASSRTSGANVLTF
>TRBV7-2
CASSLSAIAEAFF
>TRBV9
CASSVTSGRAGELFF
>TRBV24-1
CATSAGGDSQETQYF
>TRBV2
CASSVGRSNQPQHF
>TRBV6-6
CASRDTGTRAYTQYF
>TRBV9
CASSLLPGDRGAQGTRNTEAFF
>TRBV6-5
CAATDSVVYEQYF
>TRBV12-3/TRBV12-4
CASSLRQLNEKLFF
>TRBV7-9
CASSWGHHNSYEQYF
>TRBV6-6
CASTDTGSYGYTF
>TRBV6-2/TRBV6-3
CASSLGSGTVNYGYTF
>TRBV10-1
CASSSLPNSPLHF
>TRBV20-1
CSATRDRLKNIQYF
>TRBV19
CASSARTSTDTQYF
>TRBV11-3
CASSLEGRASVTF
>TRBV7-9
CASSLRSENTEAFF
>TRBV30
CAWSPWTSSVSYNEQFF
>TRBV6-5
CASSYSDRGYEQFF
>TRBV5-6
CASSIPDRGRHGYTF
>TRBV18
CASSPFTGSTDTQYF
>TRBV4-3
CASSQGTSIYEQYF
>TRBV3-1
CASSQWDSGLQTFLF
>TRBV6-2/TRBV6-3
CASSPTNSNQPQHF
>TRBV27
CASLLEKLFF
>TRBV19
CASSIGAGVEEQFF
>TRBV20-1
CSALGQGNTEAFF
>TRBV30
CAWSVRTYEQYF
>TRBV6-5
CASSYGLVGNEQFF